The 13 T cell receptor beta chains below were found in one sample sequenced in a study of blood T cell repertoires in COVID-19. TCRdb's table, derived via immunoSEQ multiplex PCR, lists solely in-frame clones and lacks some. The sample lists around 300,000 clones, 80% to 90% seen once, with about 4.7% in the top ten. Specimen: PBMCs or T cells enriched from blood (not recorded which). The receptors come from a man aged 25 to 40 who had recovered from COVID-19.

The V and J genes are TRBV5-5 and TRBJ2-1; D might be TRBD2 (5 bases). Between the trimmed V and J ends, which lost 3 bases and 0 bases, there was a span of 16 bases. Germline V gene data show CDR1 as SGHKS and CDR2 as YYEKEE (reference sequence). There are 17 residues in the CDR3. CDR3 amino acids: CASSSTRGPSSYNEQFF. The DNA for the CDR3 is TGTGCCAGCAGCTCCACCCGCGGGCCCAGCTCCTACAATGAGCAGTTCTTC.

This clone showed up just once. This rearrangement joins TRBV4-1 to TRBJ1-2, with D tentatively TRBD1 (5 bases). The CDR3 length is 14 residues. CDR1 is MGHRA, CDR2 YSYEKL, per germline. V dropped 0 bases and J dropped 7 bases, with 12 bases sitting between them. In DNA, the CDR3 is TGCGCCAGCAGCCAAGATCGGGACGGGAGTGGCTACACCTTC. Protein sequence: CASSQDRDGSGYTF.

The genes are TRBV21-1 and TRBJ1-2. TRBV21-1 is noted as a pseudogene. CDR3 size: 16 residues. The CDR3 DNA follows: TGTGCCGGCCCACGCGGGGGCCGGATTAGCCACATCGGCTACACCTTC. As protein: CAGPRGGRISHIGYTF.

This chain joins TRBV28 and TRBJ1-5; D unresolved. Germline V gene lookup returns CDR1 MDHEN and CDR2 SYDVKM. The V end lost 2 bases, the J end lost 7 bases, and 6 bases lay between the germline ends. The CDR3 loop spans 12 amino acids. CDR3 sequence (DNA): TGTGCCAGCAGTTTAGCTGGCCAGCCCCAGCATTTT. Translated: CASSLAGQPQHF.

The gene calls are TRBV2 and TRBJ2-2; a possible D gene is TRBD1 (6 bases). This CDR3 is 15 amino acids long. V shed 1 base and J shed 2 bases, with 8 bases lying between them. CDR1 SNHLY and CDR2 FYNNEI come from the germline V gene. For the CDR3, the DNA is TGTGCCAGCAGTGAAGAGGGGGAAAACACCGGGGAGCTGTTTTTT. Protein product: CASSEEGENTGELFF.

The chain recombines TRBV15 with TRBJ1-2; 9 bases agree with TRBD1. Per germline, CDR1 LNHNV and CDR2 YYDKDF (reference sequence). The CDR3 runs 13 residues. J was trimmed by 7 bases and V by 4 bases; bases with no gene match: 4. The CDR3 bases are TGTGCCACCAGCACTGGGGACAGGGCTGGCTACACCTTC. Translating it yields CATSTGDRAGYTF.

The V and J genes are TRBV21-1 and TRBJ1-1. TRBV21-1 is classified as a pseudogene. The CDR3 loop spans 13 amino acids. CDR3 nucleotides: TGTGCCAGCATCAGCGGGCTATTAATTGAAGCTTTCTTT. This encodes CASISGLLIEAFF.

The chain joins TRBV2 to TRBJ1-5; D remains unclear. Germline V gene data show CDR1 as SNHLY and CDR2 as FYNNEI. V lost 3 bases, J lost 0 bases, and 6 bases lay in between. The CDR3 is made up of 14 amino acids. CDR3 sequence: CASSDSYSNQPQHF. The DNA for the CDR3 is TGTGCCAGCAGTGACAGTTATAGCAATCAGCCCCAGCATTTT.

The chain couples TRBV7-6 to TRBJ1-4, with TRBD1 matching 7 bases. This CDR3 comprises 13 residues. The germline CDR1 and CDR2 sequences are SGHVS and FNYEAQ. The trim removed 8 bases at V and 8 bases at J, leaving 8 bases unmatched. The CDR3 loop is CASGRGRREKLFF. The CDR3 DNA sequence: TGTGCCAGCGGAAGGGGGCGAAGGGAAAAACTGTTTTTT.

V is TRBV7-9 and J is TRBJ1-5, with 11 bases fitting TRBD1. V was clipped by 4 bases and J by 4 bases; unmatched bases: 3. CDR3 length: 15 amino acids. Germline V gene sequence: CDR1 SEHNR, CDR2 FQNEAQ (reference sequence). CDR3 DNA: TGTGCCAGCAGCTACGGGACAGGGGGTAATCAGCCCCAGCATTTT. Residues: CASSYGTGGNQPQHF.

V and J are TRBV19 and TRBJ2-5; D unresolved. The CDR3 sequence is 13 residues long. CDR1 is LNHDA and CDR2 is SQIVND in the germline V gene (reference sequence). V was clipped by 2 bases and J by 0 bases, with 4 bases between them. CDR3 sequence reads: CASSISNQETQYF. The CDR3 region has the DNA TGTGCCAGTAGTATAAGCAACCAAGAGACCCAGTACTTC.

Details on this clone: Additional DNA sequences in this sample encode the identical CDR3. This chain links TRBV6-5 with TRBJ2-7, with TRBD1 matching over 10 bases. Trimming took 2 bases from V and 2 from J; bases not matched to a gene: 3. Germline values: CDR1 MNHEY, CDR2 SVGAGI. The CDR3 has 15 amino acids. CDR3 in DNA: TGTGCCAGCAGTTACCGGGACAGGGGTCCCTACGAGCAGTACTTC. It codes for CASSYRDRGPYEQYF.

In its sample, this clone was seen a few times. This rearrangement joins TRBV12-3 or TRBV12-4 to TRBJ1-2; TRBD1 agrees at 8 bases. The CDR3 contains 12 residues. The V segment lost 8 bases and the J segment 7 bases; nucleotides outside the gene matches: 6. The CDR3 spells CASFRGLGGYTF. CDR3 bases: TGTGCCAGCTTCAGGGGGCTGGGTGGCTACACCTTC.